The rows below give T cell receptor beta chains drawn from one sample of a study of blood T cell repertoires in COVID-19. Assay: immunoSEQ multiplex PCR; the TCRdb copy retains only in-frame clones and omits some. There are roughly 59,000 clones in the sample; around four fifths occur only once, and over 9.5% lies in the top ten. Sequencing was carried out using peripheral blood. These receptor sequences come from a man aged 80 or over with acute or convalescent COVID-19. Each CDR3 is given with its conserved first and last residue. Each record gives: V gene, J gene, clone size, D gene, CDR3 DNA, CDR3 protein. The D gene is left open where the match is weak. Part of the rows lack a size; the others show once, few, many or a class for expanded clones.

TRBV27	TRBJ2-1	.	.	TGTGCCAGCAGTCCGCTCCCAGGGAGGATAACCTACAATGAGCAGTTCTTC	CASSPLPGRITYNEQFF
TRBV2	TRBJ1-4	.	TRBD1	TGTGCCAGCAGTGAAAGGGGGCGCGCTAATGAAAAACTGTTTTTT	CASSERGRANEKLFF
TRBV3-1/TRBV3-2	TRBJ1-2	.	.	TGTGCCAGCAGCCAAGTGGAGGGCTATGGCTACACCTTC	CASSQVEGYGYTF
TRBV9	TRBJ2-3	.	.	TGTGCCAGCAGCGTAAGCCCTCGACTGTCGGGAGATACGCAGTATTTT	CASSVSPRLSGDTQYF
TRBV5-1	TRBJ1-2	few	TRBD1	TGCGCCAGCAGCTTACAGGGGGTGAGTGGCTACACCTTC	CASSLQGVSGYTF
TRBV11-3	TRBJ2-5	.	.	TGTGCCAGCAGCTTAGAGGGAGAAGAGACCCAGTACTTC	CASSLEGEETQYF
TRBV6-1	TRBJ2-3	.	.	TGTGCCAGCAGTGACAGGGTTCGGGATACGCAGTATTTT	CASSDRVRDTQYF
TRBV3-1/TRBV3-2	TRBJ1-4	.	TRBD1	TGTGCCAGCAGCCAAGTGCAGGGGGCTGCTAATGAAAAACTGTTTTTT	CASSQVQGAANEKLFF
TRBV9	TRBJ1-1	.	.	TGTGCCAGCAGCGACCAGATGAACACTGAAGCTTTCTTT	CASSDQMNTEAFF
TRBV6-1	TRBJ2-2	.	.	TGTGCCAGCAGTGACCAGGGAAGAGGCACCGGGGAGCTGTTTTTT	CASSDQGRGTGELFF
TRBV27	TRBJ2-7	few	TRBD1	TGTGCCAGCAGTTCGACAGGGGGCGACTACGAGCAGTACTTC	CASSSTGGDYEQYF
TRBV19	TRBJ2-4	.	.	TGTGCCAGTAGTATTGAGGGACTGGGTAACATTCAGTACTTC	CASSIEGLGNIQYF
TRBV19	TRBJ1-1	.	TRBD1	TGTGCCAGTAGTGCGGGACAGTTCGGAATGGCTTTCTTT	CASSAGQFGMAFF
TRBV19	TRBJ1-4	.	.	TGTGCCAGTAGTATCGAGGGGGTCGGTAATGAAAAACTGTTTTTT	CASSIEGVGNEKLFF
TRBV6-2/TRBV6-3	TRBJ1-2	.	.	TGTGCCAGCAGTTACTCGACCCCGGGGAAGGGCTATGGCTACACCTTC	CASSYSTPGKGYGYTF
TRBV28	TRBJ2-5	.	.	TGTGCCAGCAGTCTGACAGTCAGGGAGACCCAGTACTTC	CASSLTVRETQYF
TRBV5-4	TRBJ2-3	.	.	TGTGCCAGCAGCTTTTCCAGCTCCGGGGAGAAGTATTTT	CASSFSSSGEKYF
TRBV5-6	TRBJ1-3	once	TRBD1	TGTGCCAGCAGTACCATCCCGGGACAGGGGAGCCCTGGAAACACCATATATTTT	CASSTIPGQGSPGNTIYF
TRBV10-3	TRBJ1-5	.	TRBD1	TGTGCCATCAGTCCGGACAGGGGGTACAATCAGCCCCAGCATTTT	CAISPDRGYNQPQHF
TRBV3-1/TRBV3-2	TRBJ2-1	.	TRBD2	TGTGCCAGCAGCCTGGGACTAGCGGGGGAGTACAATGAGCAGTTCTTC	CASSLGLAGEYNEQFF
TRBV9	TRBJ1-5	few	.	TGTGCCAGCAGCGTAGGACAGGACAATCAGCCCCAGCATTTT	CASSVGQDNQPQHF
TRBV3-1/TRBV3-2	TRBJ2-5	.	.	TGTGCCAGCAGCCAGGGTGCGGGGGCAGGGGAGACCCAGTACTTC	CASSQGAGAGETQYF
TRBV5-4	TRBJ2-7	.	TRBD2	TGTGCCAGCAGCCGCCCGGGGGGTGGGCAGTACTTC	CASSRPGGGQYF
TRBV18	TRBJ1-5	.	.	TGTGCCAGCTCACCAAAGACAGCGAAGTCTCAGCCCCAGCATTTT	CASSPKTAKSQPQHF
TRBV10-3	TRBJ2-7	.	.	TGTGCCATCAGTGACATATTTGACAGCTACGAGCAGTACTTC	CAISDIFDSYEQYF
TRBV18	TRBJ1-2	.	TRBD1	TGTGCCAGCTCACGTCCACAGGGGAAGAGTTACTACACCTTC	CASSRPQGKSYYTF
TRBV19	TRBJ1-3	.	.	TGTGCCAGTAGTCCCGGGGTCCTCTCTGGAAACACCATATATTTT	CASSPGVLSGNTIYF
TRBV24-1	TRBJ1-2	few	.	TGTGCCACCAGTGATCCCACAGTAAACTATGGCTACACCTTC	CATSDPTVNYGYTF
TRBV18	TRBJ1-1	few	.	TGTGCCAGCTCACCTACCCAGAAAAACACTGAAGCTTTCTTT	CASSPTQKNTEAFF
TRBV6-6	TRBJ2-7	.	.	TGTGCCAGCAGTTACGAAACAGCCGGCTCCTACGAGCAGTACTTC	CASSYETAGSYEQYF
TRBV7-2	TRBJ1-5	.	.	TGTGCCAGCAGCTTTGACAGTAGCAATCAGCCCCAGCATTTT	CASSFDSSNQPQHF
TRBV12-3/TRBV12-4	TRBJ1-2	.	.	TGTGCCAGCAGTTTCGACAGGACCACCTACACCTTC	CASSFDRTTYTF